The 3 T cell receptor beta chains below come from one sample, sequenced in a study of cytomegalovirus exposure and HLA in healthy donors. It was with 60 Vbeta and 13 Jbeta primers that the PCR ran. Sequencing used immunoSEQ multiplex PCR; TCRdb keeps in-frame clones, though not all of them. The table records about 130,000 clones, approximately 70% of them present only once. The sequenced material came from PBMCs. The source is a human donor in good health.

The gene calls are TRBV5-6 and TRBJ2-7; perhaps TRBD2 as D (5 bases). The V and J ends lost 4 bases and 2 bases respectively, with 10 bases between them. Germline V gene sequence: CDR1 SGHDT, CDR2 YYEEEE. The CDR3 totals 13 residues. Here the CDR3 reads CASSDSLAYEQYF. The CDR3 DNA reads TGTGCCAGCAGCGACTCACTAGCCTACGAGCAGTACTTC.

The chain joins TRBV11-2 to TRBJ1-1; D is perhaps TRBD1 (5 bases). Germline values: CDR1 SGHAT, CDR2 FQNNGV. The CDR3 length is 14 residues. V was trimmed by 4 bases and J by 5 bases, leaving 14 bases between them. DNA of the CDR3: TGTGCCAGCAGCTCCCCATCAGGGACTACTGAAGCTTTCTTT. Residues: CASSSPSGTTEAFF.

The chain employs TRBV19 and TRBJ1-1; 9 bases map to TRBD1. V shed 6 bases and J 5 bases; nucleotides not matched to a gene: 7. This CDR3 comprises 14 residues. CDR1 is LNHDA, CDR2 SQIVND, per germline (reference sequence). The CDR3 nucleotides read TGTGCCAGTAGCGGGACAGGGTTAATAACTGAAGCTTTCTTT. Translated: CASSGTGLITEAFF.